This TCR beta chain was sequenced for a study of Graves' ophthalmopathy and Graves' hyperthyroidism. Study as a whole: Peripheral blood was gathered at the point of initial diagnosis, before any treatment started. General study findings and limits: Most expanded clonotypes from thyroid (those above 0.001 frequency) were also found in blood.

The CDR3 sequence is 15 residues long. The V gene's germline CDR1 is SGHRS and CDR2 YFSETQ. The germline V and J ends were trimmed by 1 base and 7 bases, with 14 bases remaining between them. Regarding this clonotype: Antigen specificity is unknown.

The TCR beta CDR3 regions underwent amplification from RNA transcripts. An initial RT-PCR round employing HTBI primers preceded a second-round multiplex PCR. TCRdb fed the multiplex PCR reads into MiXCR, producing one record per CDR3 protein. This table holds under 60,000 distinct CDR3 sequences, more than 40% found once. Uncontrolled infections, other autoimmune diseases, pregnancy or lactation barred patients from enrollment. Diagnosis relied on clinical symptoms, serum thyroxine, TRAb, thyroid ultrasound and orbital computed tomography. The source material was peripheral blood. The V and J genes are TRBV5-1 and TRBJ2-2, with D maybe TRBD1 (6 bases). This sequence was found in an adult woman with Graves' ophthalmopathy. The DNA of the CDR3 is TGCGCCAGCAGCTTGCTGGGGGCGAGAAACGGGGAGCTGTTTTTT. Translation: CASSLLGARNGELFF.